This T cell receptor (beta chain) was identified in a study of OX40 agonist ivuxolimab in advanced cancers. Study-level information: Treatment of patients was with ivuxolimab, an agonistic anti-OX40 (CD134) antibody. Of mixed ages from roughly 23 to 85 and averaging about 56 years, the group was 65% to 85% male.

Notes on this clone: The antigen is not known.

General study findings and limits: There were, on average, more expanded clones in CD8+ T cells than in CD4+. In the 0.1 to 3.0 mg/kg range, CD4+ and CD8+ blood T cells had expanded clonally by week 6.

Generated by immunoSEQ multiplex PCR, the TCRdb table keeps only in-frame clones and is missing some. The sample carries 75,000 to 80,000 clones, over 75% recorded once. The J segment lost 5 bases and the V segment lost 7 bases, leaving 9 bases of the junction unmatched. In germline, CDR1 is MNHNY, CDR2 SVGAGI (reference sequence). This CDR3 is 15 amino acids long. This clonotype was sampled from an adult with an advanced solid tumor such as melanoma, head and neck, liver or kidney cancer. The specimen comprised CD4+ or CD8+ T cells sorted from blood, sampled in a trial of the OX40 agonist ivuxolimab. This chain connects TRBV6-6 to TRBJ1-5; TRBD1 matches 9 bases. CDR3 nucleotide sequence: TGTGCCAGCATCTACGGGACAGGGAGCGATCAGCCCCAGCATTTT. Translating gives CASIYGTGSDQPQHF.